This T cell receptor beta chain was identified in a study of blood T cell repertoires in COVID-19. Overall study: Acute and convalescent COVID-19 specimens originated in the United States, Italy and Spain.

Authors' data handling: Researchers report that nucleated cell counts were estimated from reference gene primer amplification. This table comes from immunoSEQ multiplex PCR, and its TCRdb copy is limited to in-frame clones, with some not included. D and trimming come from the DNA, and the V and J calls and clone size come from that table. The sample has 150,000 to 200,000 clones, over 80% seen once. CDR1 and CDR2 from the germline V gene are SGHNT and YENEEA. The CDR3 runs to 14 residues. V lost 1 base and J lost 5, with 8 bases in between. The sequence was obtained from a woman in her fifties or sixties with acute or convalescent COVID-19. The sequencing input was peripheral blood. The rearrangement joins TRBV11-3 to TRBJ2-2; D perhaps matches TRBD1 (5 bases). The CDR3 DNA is TGTGCCAGCAGCTTAGGGGGCCTAACCGGGGAGCTGTTTTTT. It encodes CASSLGGLTGELFF.